Relative to its sample, the clone carrying this T cell receptor delta chain is medium-sized (0.01 to 0.1%). What it recognizes is unknown. Germline V gene data show CDR1 as GEAIGNYY and CDR2 as EKD. The CDR3 runs 17 residues. V dropped 2 bases and J dropped 1; count of bases not matched to a gene: 12. Sequences come from RNA converted to cDNA by reverse transcription. CDR3 amplicons came from multiplex PCR with pooled V-gene forward and constant-region reverse primers. TCRdb re-called clones from the multiplex PCR reads via CATT. The table shows about 58,000 delta-chain clones, with about 15% occurring only once. The data were taken from a study of Vδ1+ human thymocytes. Broader study findings: Highly polyclonal TRG and TRD repertoires with Gaussian CDR3 length distributions appeared in thymus.

The V and J genes are TRDV2 and TRDJ1; 7 bases are shared with TRDD3. The sequence was obtained from a girl less than two years old who had congenital heart surgery. The sequencing input was Vdelta1+ gamma-delta thymocytes from the thymus. Subset noted: FACS-sorted CD3+ TCRalphabeta- TCRVdelta1+ TCRVdelta2- thymocytes. The CDR3 loop reads CACDMVGEGGITDKLIF. CDR3 coding DNA: TGTGCCTGTGACATGGTGGGGGAAGGGGGAATCACCGATAAACTCATCTTT.